This T cell receptor (beta chain) was profiled in a study of cytomegalovirus exposure and HLA in healthy donors. The overall study: The approximately 130 validation repertoires matched the 666 first-cohort repertoires in platform, a later analysis reported.

About this clone: Its antigen is unidentified.

The repertoire was sequenced with immunoSEQ multiplex PCR; TCRdb's copy has only in-frame clones and lacks some. The table has some 110,000 clones, about 82% seen once. Points from the study as a whole: It was confirmed in vitro that a few of the CMV-associated chains were specific for CMV antigens.

Germline V gene data show CDR1 as GTSNPN and CDR2 as SVGIG (reference sequence). With 2 bases removed from V and 0 bases from J, the gap between germline ends came to 11 bases. The CDR3 is made up of 15 amino acids. It was the roughly 130-subject validation cohort, separate from the roughly 700-subject first cohort, to which the donors belonged. The sample comprised PBMCs. The TCR sequence derives from a man in his late teens or twenties in good health and CMV-seronegative. The rearrangement uses TRBV30 and TRBJ1-5; D perhaps matches TRBD1 (6 bases). The CDR3 is CAWSPLRGSNQPQHF. In DNA, the CDR3 is TGTGCCTGGAGTCCCCTCAGGGGTAGCAATCAGCCCCAGCATTTT.